This TCR beta chain was recovered during a study of tumor T cells in aggressive B-cell lymphoma. The CDR3 contains 13 residues. After removal of 2 bases from V and 5 bases from J, the junction contained 2 bases not matched to a gene. CDR1 and CDR2 from the germline V gene are KGHSH and LQKENI. Profiled with immunoSEQ multiplex PCR; TCRdb holds only in-frame clones, not every one. The sample lists 850 to 1,000 clones, around 77% seen once, with roughly 15% in the top ten. The TCR sequence derives from an adult with diffuse large B cell lymphoma. Some clones in this sample may be carry-over from other donors' samples. The sample taken for sequencing was tumor tissue. This rearrangement joins TRBV18 to TRBJ1-2, with 7 nucleotides matching TRBD1. The CDR3 loop is CASSPAGGYGYTF. CDR3 sequence (DNA): TGTGCCAGCTCACCAGCAGGGGGGTATGGCTACACCTTC.